This T cell receptor (beta chain) was sequenced during a study of blood T cell repertoires in COVID-19. The CDR3 is made up of 13 amino acids. Germline values: CDR1 MDHEN, CDR2 SYDVKM. V dropped 5 bases and J dropped 4 bases, with 11 bases sitting between them. Repertoires were generated with immunoSEQ multiplex PCR, while TCRdb's copy carries only in-frame clones and drops some. The profile covers 330,000 or so clones, with about nine tenths appearing a single time and around 8.9% taken by the ten largest. This clone was picked up many times. What was sequenced was peripheral blood. This sequence was found in a man aged 25-45 years with COVID-19, enrolled during active disease. V is TRBV28 and J is TRBJ1-2, with D possibly matching TRBD1 (6 bases). The DNA for the CDR3 is TGTGCCAGCAGTACAGGGCAACGCTATGGCTACACCTTC. Translating gives CASSTGQRYGYTF.